These 11 T cell receptor beta chains were sequenced from one sample in a study of blood T cell repertoires in COVID-19. Sequencing used immunoSEQ multiplex PCR; TCRdb keeps in-frame clones, though not all of them. Here the sample spans 250,000 or so clones, approximately 90% being singletons. What was sequenced was PBMCs or T cells enriched from blood (not recorded which). Every receptor here comes from a woman in her thirties with acute COVID-19.

The genes are TRBV15 and TRBJ1-6; perhaps TRBD1 as D (6 bases). The CDR3 is 16 residues long. Germline CDR1 and CDR2: LNHNV and YYDKDF (reference sequence). Trimming left V 1 base short and J 4 bases short, with 11 bases between. The DNA of the CDR3 is TGTGCCACCAGCAGAGTACAGGGCCTATATAATTCACCCCTCCACTTT. Translated: CATSRVQGLYNSPLHF.

The chain is built from TRBV9 and TRBJ2-7; D may be TRBD2 (5 bases). Looked up from germline, CDR1 is SGDLS and CDR2 is YYNGEE. The CDR3 contains 15 residues. Trimming took 2 bases from V and 1 from J, leaving 13 bases between them. In DNA, the CDR3 is TGTGCCAGCAGCGTTTCGGGATGGGCGTCCTACGAGCAGTACTTC. This encodes CASSVSGWASYEQYF.

This clone was observed once. The genes are TRBV6-5 and TRBJ2-6; D remains unclear. Germline values: CDR1 MNHEY, CDR2 SVGAGI. V was cut by 0 bases and J by 0 bases, with 6 bases left in between. The CDR3 is made up of 16 amino acids. The CDR3 DNA sequence: TGTGCCAGCAGTTACTCGAAGCTCTCTGGGGCCAACGTCCTGACTTTC. Protein: CASSYSKLSGANVLTF.

The rearrangement links TRBV24-1 to TRBJ2-3, with 7 positions matching TRBD1. The CDR3 is 14 amino acids. J lost 2 bases, V lost 6 bases, and 4 bases had no gene match. From germline, CDR1 is KGHDR and CDR2 SFDVKD. The CDR3: CATSQQGITDTQYF. The CDR3 DNA is TGTGCCACCAGTCAACAGGGGATCACAGATACGCAGTATTTT.

The genes are TRBV29-1 and TRBJ1-4; 11 nucleotides agree with TRBD1. The CDR3 loop spans 13 amino acids. The J segment lost 6 bases and the V segment lost 7 bases, leaving 4 bases of the junction unmatched. Per germline, CDR1 SQVTM and CDR2 ANQGSEA. The CDR3 bases are TGCAGCGCCGGACAGGGGGCTTATGAAAAACTGTTTTTT. Amino acids: CSAGQGAYEKLFF. Using reference TRBV29-1 and TRBJ1-4 for the parts outside the CDR3, the full variable domain is SAVISQKPSRDICQRGTSLTIQCQVDSQVTMMFWYRQQPGQSLTLIATANQGSEATYESGFVIDKFPISRPNLTFSTLTVSNMSPEDSSIYLCSAGQGAYEKLFFGSGTQLSVL.

This clone was detected only a few times. This rearrangement joins TRBV30 to TRBJ2-2, with 7 positions matching TRBD1. In germline, CDR1 is GTSNPN, CDR2 SVGIG (reference sequence). This CDR3 has 16 residues. The J segment lost 6 bases and the V segment lost 0 bases, leaving 10 bases of the junction unmatched. The CDR3 loop is CAWSVLLPQGAGELFF. The CDR3 DNA reads TGTGCCTGGAGTGTACTTCTTCCCCAGGGGGCCGGGGAGCTGTTTTTT.

The rearrangement joins TRBV5-1 to TRBJ2-1; 8 nucleotides line up with TRBD2. The CDR3 is 15 residues long. The ends lost 4 bases at V and 8 bases at J; junction bases unmatched: 11. Germline values: CDR1 SGHRS, CDR2 YFSETQ. DNA for the CDR3: TGCGCCAGCAGCGCCAGCGGGAGCCGCGTCGATGAGCAGTTCTTC. This gives the protein CASSASGSRVDEQFF.

The rearrangement uses TRBV24-1 and TRBJ1-4; 7 positions agree with TRBD1. Germline CDR1 is KGHDR and CDR2 is SFDVKD. The V and J ends lost 3 bases and 5 bases, in that order; junction bases with no gene match: 5. This CDR3 has 15 residues. CDR3 in amino acids: CATSDGTATNEKLFF. The CDR3 coding sequence is TGTGCCACCAGTGATGGGACAGCCACGAATGAAAAACTGTTTTTT.

The chain recombines TRBV12-5 with TRBJ1-1; 8 bases agree with TRBD1. Trimming took 4 bases from V and 0 from J; bases not matched to a gene: 4. CDR3 length: 15 amino acids. In germline, CDR1 is LGHNT, CDR2 FRNRAP. The CDR3 reads CASGWGTGMNTEAFF. The CDR3 region has the DNA TGTGCTAGTGGTTGGGGGACAGGTATGAACACTGAAGCTTTCTTT.

This sequence joins TRBV28 and TRBJ2-1, with D maybe TRBD2 (6 bases). CDR1 MDHEN and CDR2 SYDVKM come from the germline V gene. V gave up 10 bases and J gave up 6 bases, with 13 bases separating them. CDR3 length equals 12 residues. The CDR3 spells CATTGRSNEQFF. The CDR3, as DNA: TGTGCCACGACCGGGAGATCCAATGAGCAGTTCTTC.

The chain joins TRBV24-1 to TRBJ2-6, with D perhaps TRBD1 (5 bases). The V gene lost 1 base and the J gene lost 1 base, with 7 bases spanning the gap. The CDR3 has 16 residues. Germline V CDR1 and CDR2: KGHDR, SFDVKD. The CDR3 protein is CATSDFRGSGANVLTF. The CDR3 nucleotides read TGTGCCACCAGTGATTTTAGGGGTTCTGGGGCCAACGTCCTGACTTTC.